This T cell receptor beta chain was identified during a study of blood T cell repertoires in COVID-19. On the study more broadly: The United States, Italy and Spain supplied acute and convalescent COVID-19 samples. PBMCs, B-cell-depleted T cells, or T cells provided the cDNA or gDNA that made up the material.

V dropped 6 bases and J dropped 0 bases, with 8 bases sitting between them. Looked up from germline, CDR1 is SNHLY and CDR2 is FYNNEI. This CDR3 is built from 14 residues. Original analysis: Scientists estimated how many nucleated cells there were by amplifying reference gene primers. The repertoire was sequenced with immunoSEQ multiplex PCR; TCRdb's copy has only in-frame clones and lacks some. V, J and clone size are taken as reported in that table, and D and trimming were inferred from the DNA itself. The sample gives about 150,000 clones, about four fifths of which show up once; 2.2% is in the top ten.

The sequencing sample was made of peripheral blood. The TCR sequence derives from a man aged 65 to 85 with acute or convalescent COVID-19. The chain is built from TRBV2 and TRBJ2-2; a possible D gene is TRBD1 (5 bases). The CDR3 nucleotides read TGTGCCAGCAGGGCAGGGTCGAACACCGGGGAGCTGTTTTTT. Protein sequence: CASRAGSNTGELFF. Supplemented by reference TRBV2 and TRBJ2-2, the full variable domain reads EPEVTQTPSHQVTQMGQEVILRCVPISNHLYFYWYRQILGQKVEFLVSFYNNEISEKSEIFDDQFSVERPDGSNFTLKIRSTKLEDSAMYFCASRAGSNTGELFFGEGSRLTVL.